This TCR beta chain came from a study of T cell responses to AZD1222 COVID-19 vaccine. General study findings and limits: Regions left unmutated in variants are reportedly the target of nearly half of spike-specific TCRs. Spike-wide vaccine-associated CD4 TCRs dominated at 160-218 and 743-854.

Germline CDR1 is KGHDR and CDR2 is SFDVKD. With V trimmed by 7 bases and J by 7 bases, 2 bases remained unmatched. The CDR3 runs to 12 residues. Data came from immunoSEQ multiplex PCR; TCRdb stores just in-frame clones and leaves some out. The table has about 150,000 clones, roughly nine tenths seen once. To note about this clone: Its target is unknown.

The source of this sequence is an adult in good health. The V call is TRBV24-1, the J call TRBJ2-2; the match to TRBD2 covers 7 bases. This specimen was peripheral blood, taken on day 0 of AZD1222 vaccination. The CDR3 protein is CATSVAGGELFF. In nucleotides, the CDR3 is TGTGCCACCAGCGTAGCGGGCGGGGAGCTGTTTTTT.